The T cell receptor beta chain described here comes from a study of cytomegalovirus exposure and HLA in healthy donors. It was with 60 Vbeta and 13 Jbeta primers that the PCR ran. Repertoires were generated with immunoSEQ multiplex PCR, while TCRdb's copy carries only in-frame clones and drops some. The sample lists 130,000 or so clones, about 80% seen once, with about 1.7% in the top ten. Findings of the study overall: For TCR beta chains, V- and J-gene trimming was later linked to a missense DCLRE1C variant. The study flagged approximately 180 TCR beta chains as cytomegalovirus-associated. TCR beta sequences numbering roughly 16,000 were associated with HLA alleles at 0.05 false discovery rate in a later analysis. The HLA-A and HLA-B alleles of most subjects were reportedly predicted accurately from TCR beta sequences.

V gave up 1 base and J gave up 7 bases; unmatched junction bases: 15. The CDR3 loop spans 17 amino acids. The germline CDR1 and CDR2 sequences are SGHVS and FQNEAQ. A word on this clone: The antigen is not known.

The sequence derives from a young man in good health and CMV-seronegative. V gene TRBV7-8 combines with J gene TRBJ1-2; 7 positions agree with TRBD1. The specimen sequenced was PBMCs. In DNA, the CDR3 is TGTGCCAGCAGCTTAGTAGGCGGACAGGCGAACGTCTTTGGCTACACCTTC. Translated: CASSLVGGQANVFGYTF.